A single sample is the source of the 30 T cell receptor beta chains below, sequenced in a study of blood T cells in healthy people across ages. PCR was performed a second time for about 6 to 12 cycles using a sample-barcoded 5' primer and a J-beta primer mix. From the 5' RACE reads, TCRdb called clonotypes with MiXCR, one entry per CDR3 protein. The table shows around 1,800,000 distinct CDR3 sequences, with approximately 40% occurring only once. The source material was blood. These receptors all stem from a human donor in good health.

The chain is built from TRBV4-1 and TRBJ2-3; D call uncertain. V dropped 0 bases and J dropped 0 bases, with 10 bases sitting between them. The germline V gene encodes CDR1 MGHRA and CDR2 YSYEKL. This CDR3 region has 16 residues. DNA of the CDR3: TGCGCCAGCAGCCAAGACCCGGTTGCTAGCACAGATACGCAGTATTTT. This gives the protein CASSQDPVASTDTQYF.

The CDR3 DNA reads as TGTGCCAGCAGCTTGCATGGGGCAGCGGTTAGCAATCAGCCCCAGCATTTT. Amino acid sequence: CASSLHGAAVSNQPQHF. The rearrangement joins TRBV5-5 to TRBJ1-5; TRBD1 might be the D (5 bases). The V end lost 1 base, the J end lost 0 bases, and 14 bases lay between the germline ends. Germline CDR1 SGHKS, CDR2 YYEKEE (reference sequence). This CDR3 spans 17 amino acids.

The rearrangement links TRBV21-1 to TRBJ1-2; the table's D call of TRBD1 was not tested on the DNA. TRBV21-1 is tagged as a pseudogene. This CDR3 has 14 residues. CDR3 protein: CASSKVSGYYGYTF. The CDR3, as DNA: TGTGCCAGCAGCAAAGTTTCAGGGTACTATGGCTACACCTTC.

With respect to this clonotype: A much larger clone sits a single nucleotide away, making a read error possible. The chain uses TRBV29-1 and TRBJ2-7, with 8 bases that match TRBD2. The J call is uncertain, as TRBJ2-5 better fits the DNA end. Germline V gene data show CDR1 as SQVTM and CDR2 as ANQGSEA. The CDR3 is 13 residues long. CDR3 nucleotides: TGCAGCGTTAATCGGGGCGCGGGAGGGACCCAGTACTTC. Its protein is CSVNRGAGGTQYF.

In this sample, this clonotype turned up once. This chain connects TRBV29-1 to TRBJ1-4; unclear D gene. This CDR3 is built from 13 residues. In germline, CDR1 is SQVTM, CDR2 ANQGSEA. V was trimmed by 4 bases and J by 6 bases, leaving 12 bases between them. CDR3 residues: CSVVVHKDEKLFF. Here the CDR3 DNA reads TGCAGCGTTGTCGTACATAAAGATGAAAAACTGTTTTTT.

The chain has TRBV5-1 and TRBJ2-1; either TRBD1 or TRBD2 may fit D (5 bases each). From germline, CDR1 is SGHRS and CDR2 YFSETQ. The CDR3 extends over 14 amino acids. Trimming shortened V by 3 bases and J by 4 bases, and 11 bases separated the two germline ends. CDR3 in amino acids: CASSYRDGYNEQFF. In nucleotides, the CDR3 is TGCGCCAGCAGCTACCGGGACGGTTACAATGAGCAGTTCTTC.

This clonotype has at least ten counts. The gene calls are TRBV28 and TRBJ2-4; possibly TRBD1 for D (5 bases). CDR3 length: 14 residues. Germline V gene data show CDR1 as MDHEN and CDR2 as SYDVKM. The germline V and J ends were trimmed by 3 bases and 7 bases, with 13 bases remaining between them. DNA for the CDR3: TGTGCCAGCAGTTTCGGCAGGGTGAGGAACATTCAGTACTTC. It is translated as CASSFGRVRNIQYF.

This clonotype was found a few times. This rearrangement joins TRBV7-9 to TRBJ2-1; tentative D call: TRBD2 (5 bases). The CDR3 has 15 residues. Per the germline V gene, CDR1 is SEHNR and CDR2 is FQNEAQ (reference sequence). V was cut by 1 base and J by 9 bases, with 16 bases left in between. The CDR3: CASSLVDTRGSEQFF. DNA of the CDR3: TGTGCCAGCAGCTTAGTGGATACTAGAGGAAGTGAGCAGTTCTTC.

This clonotype was counted only a few times. The rearrangement joins TRBV7-9 to TRBJ1-4; 8 nucleotides line up with TRBD1. The CDR3 extends over 13 amino acids. The germline V gene has CDR1 SEHNR and CDR2 FQNEAQ (reference sequence). J was trimmed by 6 bases and V by 7 bases; bases with no gene match: 4. The CDR3 DNA follows: TGTGCCAGCAACAGGGGGACAGATGAAAAACTGTTTTTT. Its protein product is CASNRGTDEKLFF.

This clonotype was found a few times. The chain has TRBV25-1 and TRBJ2-1; 9 bases align to TRBD1. Trimming removed 0 bases from V and 2 bases from J; junction bases left unmatched: 11. In germline, CDR1 is MGHDK, CDR2 SYGVNS. The CDR3 spans 19 residues. The CDR3 DNA is TGTGCCAGCAGTGAATATTTCTTGGAGGGACAGGGCGCCTACAATGAGCAGTTCTTC. Amino acid sequence: CASSEYFLEGQGAYNEQFF.

This clonotype was observed a few times. CDR3 amino acids: CASSNTGGPYYGYTF. For the CDR3, the DNA is TGTGCCAGCAGTAATACAGGGGGCCCTTACTATGGCTACACCTTC. The chain recombines TRBV27 with TRBJ1-2; 9 bases match TRBD1. J lost 3 bases, V lost 5 bases, and 7 bases had no gene match. Germline V gene lookup returns CDR1 MNHEY and CDR2 SMNVEV (reference sequence). The CDR3 length is 15 residues.

This clonotype was seen more than once but under ten times. The chain carries TRBV12-3 or TRBV12-4 and TRBJ2-1, with 9 bases lining up with TRBD1. V was clipped by 5 bases and J by 4 bases; unmatched bases: 9. CDR3 length: 16 amino acids. The CDR3 DNA is TGTGCCAGCAGTCCGAGACAGGGGGGGCGGTACAATGAGCAGTTCTTC. Its translation is CASSPRQGGRYNEQFF.

This sequence joins TRBV29-1 and TRBJ2-1, with D unresolved. CDR1 SQVTM and CDR2 ANQGSEA come from the germline V gene. The V end lost 5 bases, the J end lost 13 bases, and 36 bases lay between the germline ends. This CDR3 comprises 18 residues. Here the CDR3 DNA reads TGCAGCGTTCTGACGTTTGGCAGCAAAACCTTAAGACAAGAGACCCAGTTCTTC. Protein product: CSVLTFGSKTLRQETQFF.

CDR3 DNA sequence: TGTGCCAGCAGCCAAGATCCGGGGGGTAACGTCGGCAATCAGCCCCAGCATTTT. Amino acids: CASSQDPGGNVGNQPQHF. The rearrangement uses TRBV4-2 and TRBJ1-5, with D tentatively TRBD1 (5 bases). CDR1 is LGHNA and CDR2 is YNFKEQ in the germline V gene. Between the trimmed V and J ends, which lost 0 bases and 2 bases, there was a span of 17 bases. CDR3 length: 18 residues.

This chain joins TRBV20-1 and TRBJ1-4; D possibly corresponds to TRBD1 (6 bases). The germline V gene encodes CDR1 DFQATT and CDR2 SNEGSKA (reference sequence). Trimming stripped 4 bases from V and 7 bases from J, with 19 bases between. The CDR3 sequence is 15 residues long. CDR3 nucleotides: TGCAGTGCTAACAGTTACAGGGCGGGGGGTGAAAAACTGTTTTTT. It codes for CSANSYRAGGEKLFF.

The CDR3: CASSLTGGPWNEQFF. The CDR3, as DNA: TGTGCCAGCAGCCTGACTGGCGGCCCGTGGAATGAGCAGTTCTTC. The genes are TRBV6-6 and TRBJ2-1; D remains unclear. V was pared by 6 bases and J by 7 bases, with 19 bases between. Germline V gene lookup returns CDR1 MNHNY and CDR2 SVGAGI (reference sequence). The CDR3 totals 15 residues.

This clonotype was detected a few times. The chain joins TRBV4-1 to TRBJ2-3, with 9 positions matching TRBD2. Germline loops: CDR1 MGHRA, CDR2 YSYEKL. V dropped 0 bases and J dropped 2; count of bases not matched to a gene: 6. The CDR3 has 17 residues. The CDR3 DNA follows: TGCGCCAGCAGCCAAGACTCTGGGACTAGCTACACAGATACGCAGTATTTT. This codes for CASSQDSGTSYTDTQYF.

The V call is TRBV27, the J call TRBJ2-7, with 13 bases aligning to TRBD2. CDR3 length equals 16 residues. V lost 5 bases to trimming and J lost 3 bases; unmatched junction nucleotides: 7. Germline CDR1 is MNHEY and CDR2 is SMNVEV (reference sequence). CDR3 residues: CASSPTGLAGNYEQYF. The DNA of the CDR3 is TGTGCCAGCAGTCCGACGGGACTAGCGGGGAACTACGAGCAGTACTTC.

The V gene is TRBV28, the J gene TRBJ2-5; tentative D call: TRBD1 (5 bases). From germline, CDR1 is MDHEN and CDR2 SYDVKM. The CDR3 extends over 14 amino acids. The V and J ends lost 4 bases and 0 bases respectively, with 9 bases between them. CDR3 in amino acids: CASSSAGYQETQYF. The CDR3 bases are TGTGCCAGCAGTTCGGCAGGGTACCAAGAGACCCAGTACTTC.

The chain recombines TRBV28 with TRBJ1-1; a weak D match, TRBD1 (6 bases). CDR3 length: 14 residues. CDR1 is MDHEN, CDR2 SYDVKM, per germline. Deletions cut 7 bases from V and 4 bases from J, with 16 bases between. The CDR3, as DNA: TGTGCCAGCATCCTGCACAGGGCTACCACTGAAGCTTTCTTT. Amino acids: CASILHRATTEAFF.

The chain combines TRBV7-9 with TRBJ1-2, with 8 bases lining up with TRBD1. CDR1 and CDR2 (germline): SEHNR, FQNEAQ (reference sequence). V was clipped by 7 bases and J by 1 base; unmatched bases: 8. This CDR3 is built from 15 residues. The CDR3 loop reads CASNSRDRINYGYTF. CDR3 coding DNA: TGTGCCAGCAACTCCAGGGACAGGATTAACTATGGCTACACCTTC.

In its sample, this clonotype was seen a few times. The chain links TRBV28 to TRBJ2-7; D remains unclear. Per germline, CDR1 MDHEN and CDR2 SYDVKM. The CDR3 loop spans 12 amino acids. The germline V and J ends were trimmed by 7 bases and 2 bases, with 9 bases remaining between them. The CDR3 reads CASTSGPYEQYF. The DNA of the CDR3 is TGTGCCAGCACTTCAGGCCCCTACGAGCAGTACTTC. Full variable domain (remainder filled in from reference TRBV28 and TRBJ2-7): DVKVTQSSRYLVKRTGEKVFLECVQDMDHENMFWYRQDPGLGLRLIYFSYDVKMKEKGDIPEGYSVSREKKERFSLILESASTNQTSMYLCASTSGPYEQYFGPGTRLTVT.

This clonotype was seen only a few times. The chain is built from TRBV5-8 and TRBJ2-4; D is undetermined. The CDR3 covers 10 residues. V gave up 8 bases and J gave up 6 bases, with 6 bases separating them. Per the germline V gene, CDR1 is SGHTS and CDR2 is YDEGEE. The CDR3 DNA follows: TGTGCCAGTCCAGGAAACATTCAGTACTTC. Its protein is CASPGNIQYF.

The chain recombines TRBV10-3 with TRBJ2-7; D unclear. CDR1 ENHRY and CDR2 SYGVKD come from the germline V gene. V lost 4 bases, J lost 0 bases, and 7 bases lay in between. The CDR3 covers 13 residues. The CDR3 DNA reads as TGTGCCATCAGTGGTCGTAGCTCCTACGAGCAGTACTTC. As protein: CAISGRSSYEQYF.

The V and J genes are TRBV13 and TRBJ2-7; 7 bases fit TRBD2. Per germline, CDR1 PRHDT and CDR2 FYEKMQ (reference sequence). The CDR3 is 14 amino acids. With 5 bases clipped from V and 6 bases from J, the junction kept 10 bases outside the gene matches. The CDR3 spells CASSEAGPTAEQYF. The CDR3 DNA follows: TGTGCCAGCAGCGAAGCGGGACCGACGGCCGAGCAGTACTTC. The full variable domain, completed using reference TRBV13 and TRBJ2-7, is AAGVIQSPRHLIKEKRETATLKCYPIPRHDTVYWYQQGPGQDPQFLISFYEKMQSDKGSIPDRFSAQQFSDYHSELNMSSLELGDSALYFCASSEAGPTAEQYFGPGTRLTVT.

This chain uses TRBV25-1 with TRBJ2-7; tentative D call: TRBD2 (5 bases). This CDR3 is 15 amino acids long. In germline, CDR1 is MGHDK, CDR2 SYGVNS. Trimming removed 8 bases from V and 3 bases from J, with 20 bases in between. DNA for the CDR3: TGTGCCAGCTCTGGAGTTACGGGGATGGGCTACGAGCAGTACTTC. It translates to CASSGVTGMGYEQYF.

The chain links TRBV28 to TRBJ2-3; D call uncertain. Between the trimmed V and J ends, which lost 3 bases and 0 bases, there was a span of 10 bases. This CDR3 has 15 residues. From germline, CDR1 is MDHEN and CDR2 SYDVKM. CDR3 protein: CASSFAATSTDTQYF. DNA for the CDR3: TGTGCCAGCAGTTTCGCGGCAACTAGCACAGATACGCAGTATTTT. Looking up the rest from reference TRBV28 and TRBJ2-3 gives the full variable domain: DVKVTQSSRYLVKRTGEKVFLECVQDMDHENMFWYRQDPGLGLRLIYFSYDVKMKEKGDIPEGYSVSREKKERFSLILESASTNQTSMYLCASSFAATSTDTQYFGPGTRLTVL.

The chain is built from TRBV7-2 and TRBJ2-1; 8 bases align to TRBD2. V shed 6 bases and J 4 bases; nucleotides not matched to a gene: 8. The CDR3 loop spans 15 amino acids. CDR1 is SGHTA and CDR2 is FQGNSA in the germline V gene. The CDR3 here is CASRGRGAPYNEQFF. DNA of the CDR3: TGTGCCAGCAGAGGGCGGGGGGCACCTTACAATGAGCAGTTCTTC.

The V gene is TRBV28, the J gene TRBJ1-2, with a tentative D call TRBD1 (6 bases). V lost 3 bases and J 3 bases, leaving 23 bases between the germline ends. The V gene's germline CDR1 is MDHEN and CDR2 SYDVKM. The CDR3 is 18 amino acids. The CDR3 sequence: CASSFERGAKMIHYGYTF. DNA for the CDR3: TGTGCCAGCAGTTTCGAACGGGGGGCAAAAATGATTCACTATGGCTACACCTTC.

There are a few counts of this clonotype. This rearrangement joins TRBV20-1 to TRBJ1-2, with D tentatively TRBD1 (6 bases). The length of the CDR3 is 13 residues. Trimming left V 5 bases short and J 7 bases short, with 17 bases between. The germline gives CDR1 DFQATT, CDR2 SNEGSKA (reference sequence). CDR3 nucleotides: TGCAGTGCTTTCACAGGGAAAATGGGTGGCTACACCTTC. It yields the protein CSAFTGKMGGYTF.